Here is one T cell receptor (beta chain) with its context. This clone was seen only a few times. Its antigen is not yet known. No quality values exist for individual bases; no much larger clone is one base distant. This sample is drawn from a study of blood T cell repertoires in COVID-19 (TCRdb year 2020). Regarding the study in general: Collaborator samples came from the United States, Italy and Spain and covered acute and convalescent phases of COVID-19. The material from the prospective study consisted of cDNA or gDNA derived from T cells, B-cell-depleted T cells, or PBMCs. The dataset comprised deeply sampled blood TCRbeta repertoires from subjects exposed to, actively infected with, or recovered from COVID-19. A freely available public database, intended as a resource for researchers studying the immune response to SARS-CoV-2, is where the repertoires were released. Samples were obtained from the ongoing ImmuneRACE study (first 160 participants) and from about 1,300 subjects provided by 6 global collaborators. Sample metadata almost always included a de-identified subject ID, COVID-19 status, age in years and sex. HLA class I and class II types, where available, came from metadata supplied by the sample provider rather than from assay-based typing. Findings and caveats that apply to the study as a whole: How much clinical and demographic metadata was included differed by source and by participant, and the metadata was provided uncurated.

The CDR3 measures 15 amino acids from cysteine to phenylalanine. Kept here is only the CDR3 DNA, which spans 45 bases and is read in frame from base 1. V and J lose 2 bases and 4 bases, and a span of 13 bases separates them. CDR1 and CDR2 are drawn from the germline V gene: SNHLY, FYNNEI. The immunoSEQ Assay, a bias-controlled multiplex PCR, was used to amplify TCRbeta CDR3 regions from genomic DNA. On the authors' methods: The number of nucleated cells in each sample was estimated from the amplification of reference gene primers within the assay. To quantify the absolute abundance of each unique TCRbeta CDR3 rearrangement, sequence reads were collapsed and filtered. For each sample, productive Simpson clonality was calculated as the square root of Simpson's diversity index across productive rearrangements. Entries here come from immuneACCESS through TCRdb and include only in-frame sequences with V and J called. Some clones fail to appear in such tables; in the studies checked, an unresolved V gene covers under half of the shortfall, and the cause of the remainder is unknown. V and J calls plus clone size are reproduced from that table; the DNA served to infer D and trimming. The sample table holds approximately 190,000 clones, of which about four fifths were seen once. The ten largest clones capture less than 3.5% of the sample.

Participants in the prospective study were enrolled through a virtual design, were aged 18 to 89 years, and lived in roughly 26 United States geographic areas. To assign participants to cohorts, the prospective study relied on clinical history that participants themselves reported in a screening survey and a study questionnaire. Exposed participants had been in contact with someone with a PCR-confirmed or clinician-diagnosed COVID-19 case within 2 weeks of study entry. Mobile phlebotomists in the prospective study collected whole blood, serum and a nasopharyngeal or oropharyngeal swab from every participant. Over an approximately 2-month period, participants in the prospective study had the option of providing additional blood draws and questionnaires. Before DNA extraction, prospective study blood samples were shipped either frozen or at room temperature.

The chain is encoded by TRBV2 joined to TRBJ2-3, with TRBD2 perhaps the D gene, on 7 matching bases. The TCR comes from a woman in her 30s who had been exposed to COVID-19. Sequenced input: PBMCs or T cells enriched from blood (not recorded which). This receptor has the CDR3 CASSERGGASDTQYF. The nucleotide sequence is TGTGCCAGCAGTGAAAGGGGGGGGGCCTCAGATACGCAGTATTTT. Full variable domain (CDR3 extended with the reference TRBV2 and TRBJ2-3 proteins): EPEVTQTPSHQVTQMGQEVILRCVPISNHLYFYWYRQILGQKVEFLVSFYNNEISEKSEIFDDQFSVERPDGSNFTLKIRSTKLEDSAMYFCASSERGGASDTQYFGPGTRLTVL.